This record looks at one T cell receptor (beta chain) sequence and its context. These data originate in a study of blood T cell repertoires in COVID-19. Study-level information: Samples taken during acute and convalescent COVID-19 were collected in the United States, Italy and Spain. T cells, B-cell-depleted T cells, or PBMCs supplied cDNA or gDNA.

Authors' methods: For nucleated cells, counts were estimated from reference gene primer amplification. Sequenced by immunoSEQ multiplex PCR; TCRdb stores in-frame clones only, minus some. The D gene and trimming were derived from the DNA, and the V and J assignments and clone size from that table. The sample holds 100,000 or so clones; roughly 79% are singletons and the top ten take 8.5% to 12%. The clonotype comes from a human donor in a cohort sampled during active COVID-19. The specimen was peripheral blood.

The CDR3 region is CASSLGTGLYGYTF. DNA for the CDR3: TGTGCCAGCAGCCTCGGGACAGGGCTCTATGGCTACACCTTC. This rearrangement joins TRBV7-9 to TRBJ1-2; 9 bases are shared with TRBD1. From germline, CDR1 is SEHNR and CDR2 FQNEAQ (reference sequence). Trimming cost V 5 bases and J 4 bases; bases outside gene matches: 5. The CDR3 sequence is 14 residues long.